These T cell receptor beta chains were read from a single sample in a study of blood T cell repertoires in COVID-19. TCRdb's copy holds only in-frame clones and misses some; the assay was immunoSEQ multiplex PCR. The sample has under 300,000 clones; 80% to 90% are singletons. Sequenced material: PBMCs or T cells enriched from blood (not recorded which). All receptors derive from a woman aged 50 to 60 who had recovered from COVID-19. Each CDR3 is given with its conserved first and last residue. Each record gives: D gene, J gene, V gene, clone size, CDR3 length, CDR3 DNA, CDR3 protein. D genes are given only for firm matches. Clone size is stated in some rows and not others, as once, few, many or a class when expanded.

d_call: NA; j_call: TRBJ2-3; v_call: TRBV5-1; clone_size: NA; cdr3_length: 14; cdr3_nt: TGCGCCAGCAGCTTGGACACACACACAGATACGCAGTATTTT; cdr3_aa: CASSLDTHTDTQYF
d_call: TRBD1; j_call: TRBJ2-1; v_call: TRBV6-5; clone_size: NA; cdr3_length: 14; cdr3_nt: TGTGCCAGCAGCTGGACAGGTTCCTACAATGAGCAGTTCTTC; cdr3_aa: CASSWTGSYNEQFF
d_call: TRBD1; j_call: TRBJ2-7; v_call: TRBV19; clone_size: NA; cdr3_length: 13; cdr3_nt: TGTGCCAGCAGAGGACAGGGGGCCTACGAGCAGTACTTC; cdr3_aa: CASRGQGAYEQYF
d_call: NA; j_call: TRBJ2-1; v_call: TRBV5-1; clone_size: NA; cdr3_length: 16; cdr3_nt: TGCGCCAGCAGCTTGGAGGGGTTGTACTCCTACAATGAGCAGTTCTTC; cdr3_aa: CASSLEGLYSYNEQFF
d_call: NA; j_call: TRBJ1-5; v_call: TRBV19; clone_size: NA; cdr3_length: 14; cdr3_nt: TGTGCCAGTAGTCAGGTAGGTGGCAATCAGCCCCAGCATTTT; cdr3_aa: CASSQVGGNQPQHF
d_call: NA; j_call: TRBJ1-4; v_call: TRBV7-9; clone_size: NA; cdr3_length: 14; cdr3_nt: TGTGCCAGCAGCCCGGTGCGAGATAATGAAAAACTGTTTTTT; cdr3_aa: CASSPVRDNEKLFF
d_call: NA; j_call: TRBJ1-3; v_call: TRBV3-1/TRBV3-2; clone_size: NA; cdr3_length: 16; cdr3_nt: TGTGCCAGCAGCCAAGATCTTGGAGGATTTGGAAACACCATATATTTT; cdr3_aa: CASSQDLGGFGNTIYF
d_call: TRBD2; j_call: TRBJ2-1; v_call: TRBV18; clone_size: NA; cdr3_length: 14; cdr3_nt: TGTGCCAGCTCACCTCTAGCGGGAGACAATGAGCAGTTCTTC; cdr3_aa: CASSPLAGDNEQFF
d_call: NA; j_call: TRBJ1-2; v_call: TRBV5-4; clone_size: once; cdr3_length: 11; cdr3_nt: TGTGCCACAGGGGCCTCCCCTGGCTACACCTTC; cdr3_aa: CATGASPGYTF
d_call: TRBD1; j_call: TRBJ2-5; v_call: TRBV27; clone_size: NA; cdr3_length: 15; cdr3_nt: TGTGCCAGCAGTGTCCTGACAGGGGGACAAGAGACCCAGTACTTC; cdr3_aa: CASSVLTGGQETQYF
d_call: TRBD1; j_call: TRBJ2-7; v_call: TRBV27; clone_size: NA; cdr3_length: 14; cdr3_nt: TGTGCCAGCAGTTTATCAACAGGGGGCTCCGAGCAGTACTTC; cdr3_aa: CASSLSTGGSEQYF
d_call: NA; j_call: TRBJ2-1; v_call: TRBV6-6; clone_size: NA; cdr3_length: 15; cdr3_nt: TGTGCCAGCAGTTACCTTGGGAGCTCCTACAATGAGCAGTTCTTC; cdr3_aa: CASSYLGSSYNEQFF
d_call: NA; j_call: TRBJ1-2; v_call: TRBV20-1; clone_size: NA; cdr3_length: 11; cdr3_nt: TGCAGTGCTCCCCAGGGTTATGGCTACACCTTC; cdr3_aa: CSAPQGYGYTF
d_call: NA; j_call: TRBJ2-4; v_call: TRBV27; clone_size: NA; cdr3_length: 17; cdr3_nt: TGTGCCAGCAGTTCGCTATCGGTTGGGCTAGCCAAAAACATTCAGTACTTC; cdr3_aa: CASSSLSVGLAKNIQYF
d_call: NA; j_call: TRBJ2-2; v_call: TRBV3-1/TRBV3-2; clone_size: NA; cdr3_length: 16; cdr3_nt: TGTGCCAGCAGCCAAGCTGCCGCGGGCTCGACCGGGGAGCTGTTTTTT; cdr3_aa: CASSQAAAGSTGELFF
d_call: TRBD2; j_call: TRBJ2-7; v_call: TRBV6-5; clone_size: NA; cdr3_length: 15; cdr3_nt: TGTGCCAGCAGAAGGGAGCGGGAGGCCTCCTACGAGCAGTACTTC; cdr3_aa: CASRREREASYEQYF